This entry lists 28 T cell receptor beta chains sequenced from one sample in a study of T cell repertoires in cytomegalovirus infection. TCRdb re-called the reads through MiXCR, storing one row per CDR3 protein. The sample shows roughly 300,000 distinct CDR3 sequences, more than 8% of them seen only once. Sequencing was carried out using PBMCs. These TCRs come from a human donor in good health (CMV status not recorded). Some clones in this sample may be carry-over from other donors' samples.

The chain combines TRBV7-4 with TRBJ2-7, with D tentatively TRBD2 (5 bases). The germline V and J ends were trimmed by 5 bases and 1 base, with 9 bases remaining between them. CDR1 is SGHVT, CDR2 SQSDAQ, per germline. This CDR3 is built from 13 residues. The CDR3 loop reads CASSKVASYEQYF. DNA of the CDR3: TGTGCCAGCAGCAAAGTAGCGTCCTACGAGCAGTACTTC.

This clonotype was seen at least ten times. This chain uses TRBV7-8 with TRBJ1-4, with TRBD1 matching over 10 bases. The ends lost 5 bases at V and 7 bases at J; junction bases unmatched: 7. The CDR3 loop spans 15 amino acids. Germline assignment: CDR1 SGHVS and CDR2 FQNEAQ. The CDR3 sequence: CASSRRQGASEKLFF. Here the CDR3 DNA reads TGTGCCAGCAGCCGGCGACAGGGGGCGTCTGAAAAACTGTTTTTT.

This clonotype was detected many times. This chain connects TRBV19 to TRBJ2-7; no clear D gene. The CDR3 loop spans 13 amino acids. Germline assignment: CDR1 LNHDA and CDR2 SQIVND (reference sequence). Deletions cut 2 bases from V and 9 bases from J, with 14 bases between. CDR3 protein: CASSISRLEVQYF. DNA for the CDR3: TGTGCCAGTAGTATAAGCCGACTTGAGGTGCAGTACTTC.

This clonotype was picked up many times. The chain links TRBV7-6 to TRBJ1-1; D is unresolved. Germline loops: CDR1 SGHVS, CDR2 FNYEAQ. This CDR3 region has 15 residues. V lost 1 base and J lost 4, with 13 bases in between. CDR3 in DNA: TGTGCCAGCAGCTTAGGAGACGTCGCGGGCACTGAAGCTTTCTTT. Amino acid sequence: CASSLGDVAGTEAFF.

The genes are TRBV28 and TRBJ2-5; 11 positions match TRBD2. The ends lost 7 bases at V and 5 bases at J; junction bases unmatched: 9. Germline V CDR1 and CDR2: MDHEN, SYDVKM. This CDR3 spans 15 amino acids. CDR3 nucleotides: TGTGCCAGCACCCGGACTAGCGGGCCGATGGAGACCCAGTACTTC. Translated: CASTRTSGPMETQYF.

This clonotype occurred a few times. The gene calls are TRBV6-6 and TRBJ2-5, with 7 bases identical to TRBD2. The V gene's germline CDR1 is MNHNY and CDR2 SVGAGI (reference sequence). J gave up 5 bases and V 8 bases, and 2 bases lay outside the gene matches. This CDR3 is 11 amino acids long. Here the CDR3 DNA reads TGTGCCAGCGCGGGGGTCGAGACCCAGTACTTC. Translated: CASAGVETQYF.

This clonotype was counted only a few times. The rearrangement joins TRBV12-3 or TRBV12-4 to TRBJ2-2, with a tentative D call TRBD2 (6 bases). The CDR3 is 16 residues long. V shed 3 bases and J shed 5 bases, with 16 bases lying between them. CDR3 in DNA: TGTGCCAGCAGTTTCGGGACTGGATATTCTACCGGGGAGCTGTTTTTT. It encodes CASSFGTGYSTGELFF.

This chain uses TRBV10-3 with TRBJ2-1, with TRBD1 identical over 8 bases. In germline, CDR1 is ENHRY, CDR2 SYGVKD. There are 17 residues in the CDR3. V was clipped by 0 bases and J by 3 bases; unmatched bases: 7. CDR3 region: CAISESGQGAIYNEQFF. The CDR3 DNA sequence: TGTGCCATCAGTGAGTCCGGTCAGGGGGCCATCTACAATGAGCAGTTCTTC.

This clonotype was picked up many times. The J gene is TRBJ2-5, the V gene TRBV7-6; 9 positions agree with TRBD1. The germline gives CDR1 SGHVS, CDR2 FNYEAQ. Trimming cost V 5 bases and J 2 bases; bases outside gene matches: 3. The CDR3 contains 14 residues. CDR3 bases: TGTGCCAGCAGCCTCGGGACAGGGCAAGAGACCCAGTACTTC. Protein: CASSLGTGQETQYF.

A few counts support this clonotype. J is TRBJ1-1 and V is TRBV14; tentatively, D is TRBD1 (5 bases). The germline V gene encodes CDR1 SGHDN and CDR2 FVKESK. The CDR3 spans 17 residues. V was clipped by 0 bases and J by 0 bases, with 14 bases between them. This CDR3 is CASSQEESWGMNTEAFF. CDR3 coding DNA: TGTGCCAGCAGCCAAGAGGAGTCGTGGGGGATGAACACTGAAGCTTTCTTT.

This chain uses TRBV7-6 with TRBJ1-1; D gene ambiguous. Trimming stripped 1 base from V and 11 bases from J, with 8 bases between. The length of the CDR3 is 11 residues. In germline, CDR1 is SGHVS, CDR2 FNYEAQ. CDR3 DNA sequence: TGTGCCAGCAGCTTAGAGCCTCGGGCTTTCTTT. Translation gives CASSLEPRAFF.

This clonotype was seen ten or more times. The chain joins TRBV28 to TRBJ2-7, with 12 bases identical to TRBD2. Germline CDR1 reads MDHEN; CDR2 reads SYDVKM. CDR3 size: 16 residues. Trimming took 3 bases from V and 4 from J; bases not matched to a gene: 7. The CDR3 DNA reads TGTGCCAGCAGTTTCACCGGACTAGCGGGACTGTACGAGCAGTACTTC. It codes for CASSFTGLAGLYEQYF.

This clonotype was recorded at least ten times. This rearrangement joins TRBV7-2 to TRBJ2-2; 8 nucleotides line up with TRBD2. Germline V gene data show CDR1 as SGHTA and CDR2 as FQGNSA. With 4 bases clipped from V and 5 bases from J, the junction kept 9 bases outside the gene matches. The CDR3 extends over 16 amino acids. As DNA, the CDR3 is TGTGCCAGCAGCTCCGTCGGGAGGGACGGGACCGGGGAGCTGTTTTTT. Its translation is CASSSVGRDGTGELFF.

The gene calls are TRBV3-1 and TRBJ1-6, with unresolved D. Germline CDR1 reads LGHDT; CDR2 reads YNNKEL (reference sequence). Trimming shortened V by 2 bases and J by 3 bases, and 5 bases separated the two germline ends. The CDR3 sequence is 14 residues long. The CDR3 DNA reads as TGTGCCAGCAGCCAAAGGAGCTATAATTCACCCCTCCACTTT. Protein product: CASSQRSYNSPLHF.

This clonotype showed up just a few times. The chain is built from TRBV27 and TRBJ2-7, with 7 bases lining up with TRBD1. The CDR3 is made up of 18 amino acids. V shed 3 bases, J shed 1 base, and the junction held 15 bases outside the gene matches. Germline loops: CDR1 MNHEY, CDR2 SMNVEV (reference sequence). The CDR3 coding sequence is TGTGCCAGCAGTTTGGCAAGTCCGACAGGGATTGGTTCCTACGAGCAGTACTTC. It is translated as CASSLASPTGIGSYEQYF.

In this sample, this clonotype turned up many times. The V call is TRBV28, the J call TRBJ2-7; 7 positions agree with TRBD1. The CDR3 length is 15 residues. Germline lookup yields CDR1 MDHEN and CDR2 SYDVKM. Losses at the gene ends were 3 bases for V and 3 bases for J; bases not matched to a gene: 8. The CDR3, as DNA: TGTGCCAGCAGTTTGCCCGGGACAGCCCTCTACGAGCAGTACTTC. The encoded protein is CASSLPGTALYEQYF.

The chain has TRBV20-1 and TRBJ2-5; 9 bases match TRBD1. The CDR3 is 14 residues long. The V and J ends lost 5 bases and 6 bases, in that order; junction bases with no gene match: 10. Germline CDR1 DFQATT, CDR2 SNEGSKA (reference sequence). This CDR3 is CSAPHRTGVKTQYF. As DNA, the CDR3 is TGCAGTGCTCCTCATCGGACAGGGGTAAAGACCCAGTACTTC.

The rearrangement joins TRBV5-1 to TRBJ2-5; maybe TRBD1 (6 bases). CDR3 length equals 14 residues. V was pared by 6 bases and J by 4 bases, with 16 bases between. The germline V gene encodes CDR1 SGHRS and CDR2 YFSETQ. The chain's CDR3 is CASMLSQGPETQYF. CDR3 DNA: TGCGCCAGCATGCTCTCCCAGGGGCCAGAGACCCAGTACTTC.

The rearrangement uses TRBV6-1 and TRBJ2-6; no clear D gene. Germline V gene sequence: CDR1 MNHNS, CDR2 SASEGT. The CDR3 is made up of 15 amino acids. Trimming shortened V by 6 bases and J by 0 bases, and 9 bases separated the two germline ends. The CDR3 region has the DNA TGTGCCAGCAGCCGATTAAACTCTGGGGCCAACGTCCTGACTTTC. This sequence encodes CASSRLNSGANVLTF.

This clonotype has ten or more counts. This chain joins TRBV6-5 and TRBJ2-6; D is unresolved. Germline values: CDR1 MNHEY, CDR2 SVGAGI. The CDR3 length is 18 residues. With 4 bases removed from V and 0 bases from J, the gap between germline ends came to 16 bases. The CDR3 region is CASSSLFLSSSGANVLTF. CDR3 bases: TGTGCCAGCAGTTCCCTATTCCTTTCTTCCTCTGGGGCCAACGTCCTGACTTTC.

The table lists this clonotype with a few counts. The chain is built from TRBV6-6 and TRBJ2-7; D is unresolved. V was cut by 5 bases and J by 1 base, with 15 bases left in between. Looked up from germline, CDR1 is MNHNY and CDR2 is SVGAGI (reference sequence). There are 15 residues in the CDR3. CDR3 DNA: TGTGCCAGCAGTCTTGACACCACCCGGTCCTACGAGCAGTACTTC. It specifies CASSLDTTRSYEQYF.

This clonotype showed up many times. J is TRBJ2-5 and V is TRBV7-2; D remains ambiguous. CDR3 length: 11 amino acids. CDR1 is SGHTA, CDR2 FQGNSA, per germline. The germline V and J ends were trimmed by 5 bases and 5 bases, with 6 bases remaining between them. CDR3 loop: CASSRTETQYF. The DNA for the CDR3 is TGTGCCAGCAGCCGTACCGAGACCCAGTACTTC. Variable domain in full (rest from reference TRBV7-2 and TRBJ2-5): GAGVSQSPSNKVTEKGKDVELRCDPISGHTALYWYRQSLGQGLEFLIYFQGNSAPDKSGLPSDRFSAERTGGSVSTLTIQRTQQEDSAVYLCASSRTETQYFGPGTRLLVL.

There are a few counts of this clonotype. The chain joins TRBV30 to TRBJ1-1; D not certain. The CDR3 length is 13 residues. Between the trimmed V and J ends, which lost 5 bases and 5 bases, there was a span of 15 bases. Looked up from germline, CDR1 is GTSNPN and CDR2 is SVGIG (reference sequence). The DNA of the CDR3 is TGTGCCTGGGCAGGTTTTGGGAGGACTGAAGCTTTCTTT. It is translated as CAWAGFGRTEAFF. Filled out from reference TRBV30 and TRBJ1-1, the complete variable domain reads SQTIHQWPATLVQPVGSPLSLECTVEGTSNPNLYWYRQAAGRGLQLLFYSVGIGQISSEVPQNLSASRPQDRQFILSSKKLLLSDSGFYLCAWAGFGRTEAFFGQGTRLTVV.

The CDR3 sequence is CASSFKGLAGGRPGELFF. CDR3 sequence (DNA): TGTGCCAGCAGTTTTAAGGGACTAGCGGGAGGAAGGCCCGGGGAGCTGTTTTTT. The chain carries TRBV12-3 or TRBV12-4 and TRBJ2-2; 15 nucleotides align to TRBD2. This CDR3 is 18 amino acids long. The V segment lost 3 bases and the J segment 6 bases; nucleotides outside the gene matches: 8.

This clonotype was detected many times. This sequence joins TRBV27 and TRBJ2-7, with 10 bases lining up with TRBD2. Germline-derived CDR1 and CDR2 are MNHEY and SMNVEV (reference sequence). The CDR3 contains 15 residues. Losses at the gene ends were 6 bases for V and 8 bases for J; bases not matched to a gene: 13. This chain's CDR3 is CASRNSGPLAGKQYF. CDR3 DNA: TGTGCCAGCAGAAATTCCGGACCACTAGCGGGAAAGCAGTACTTC.

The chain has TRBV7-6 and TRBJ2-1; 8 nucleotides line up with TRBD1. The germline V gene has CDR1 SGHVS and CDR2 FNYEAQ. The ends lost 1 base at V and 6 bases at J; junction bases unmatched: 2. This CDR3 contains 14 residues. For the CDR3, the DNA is TGTGCCAGCAGCTTAGTTGGACAGGGCAATGAGCAGTTCTTC. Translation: CASSLVGQGNEQFF.

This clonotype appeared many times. CDR3 loop: CASSPRTGAFYGYTF. CDR3 coding DNA: TGTGCCAGCAGCCCTCGGACAGGGGCGTTTTATGGCTACACCTTC. The chain uses TRBV7-2 and TRBJ1-2; 9 bases agree with TRBD1. After removal of 5 bases from V and 5 bases from J, the junction contained 9 bases not matched to a gene. This CDR3 region has 15 residues. Looked up from germline, CDR1 is SGHTA and CDR2 is FQGNSA. Full variable domain (remainder filled in from reference TRBV7-2 and TRBJ1-2): GAGVSQSPSNKVTEKGKDVELRCDPISGHTALYWYRQSLGQGLEFLIYFQGNSAPDKSGLPSDRFSAERTGGSVSTLTIQRTQQEDSAVYLCASSPRTGAFYGYTFGSGTRLTVV.

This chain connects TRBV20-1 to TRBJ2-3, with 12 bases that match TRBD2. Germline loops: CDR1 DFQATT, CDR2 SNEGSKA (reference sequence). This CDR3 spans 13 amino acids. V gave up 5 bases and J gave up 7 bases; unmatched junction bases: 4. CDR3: CSARLAGVHTQYF. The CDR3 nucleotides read TGCAGTGCTCGACTAGCGGGAGTACATACGCAGTATTTT.